This passage covers 14 T cell receptor beta chains from one sample sequenced in a study of blood T cell repertoires in COVID-19 (dated by TCRdb to about 2020). Library construction relied on the immunoSEQ multiplex PCR assay. TCRdb obtained this table from immuneACCESS and retained in-frame rearrangements with V and J assigned. These tables miss some clones; where compared with another copy, unresolved V genes account for less than half of the shortfall, and the remainder is unexplained. This sample gives more than 300,000 clones in total; around nine tenths of them show up just once. The top ten clonotypes cover 1.8% of the sample. Sequenced material: peripheral blood. All receptors derive from a woman between 25 and 40 years old with COVID-19, enrolled during active disease.

The gene calls are TRBV15 and TRBJ1-1; TRBD1 aligns across 10 bases. The CDR3 covers 14 residues. From germline, CDR1 is LNHNV and CDR2 YYDKDF (reference sequence). V trimming: 0 bases; J trimming: 12 bases; junction bases outside the gene matches: 7. DNA of the CDR3: TGTGCCACCAGCAGAGATCGGTGGGACAGGGGAACTTTCTTT. This translates into CATSRDRWDRGTFF.

This clone was seen a handful of times. The chain is built from TRBV21-1 and TRBJ1-2; no DNA check was done on the table's D call, TRBD1. TRBV21-1 is labeled a pseudogene. The CDR3 totals 17 residues. The CDR3 nucleotides read TGTGCCAGCAGCAAAGGGAAGACAGGGAGTTCTTCCTATGGCTACACCTTC. Its protein product is CASSKGKTGSSSYGYTF.

V is TRBV2 and J is TRBJ2-7; 10 positions agree with TRBD2. J gave up 2 bases and V 8 bases, and 6 bases lay outside the gene matches. Looked up from germline, CDR1 is SNHLY and CDR2 is FYNNEI. The CDR3 sequence is 14 residues long. The CDR3 bases are TGTGCCAGCGGGATAGCGGGGGGCACCTACGAGCAGTACGTC. Translated, it gives CASGIAGGTYEQYV.

DNA for the CDR3: TGTGCCAGCAGCGCCCCCGCAGTAGCGGGGAAAGATACGCAGTATTTT. It translates to CASSAPAVAGKDTQYF. The chain recombines TRBV9 with TRBJ2-3, with 8 bases matching TRBD2. Germline V gene data show CDR1 as SGDLS and CDR2 as YYNGEE. This CDR3 is 16 amino acids long. V lost 3 bases to trimming and J lost 5 bases; unmatched junction nucleotides: 11.

The chain is built from TRBV7-2 and TRBJ1-5, with D perhaps TRBD1 (6 bases). CDR3 length: 16 residues. The germline V gene encodes CDR1 SGHTA and CDR2 FQGNSA. Trimming left V 1 base short and J 0 bases short, with 10 bases between. The CDR3 bases are TGTGCCAGCAGCTTAGTCAGGGGAGATAGCAATCAGCCCCAGCATTTT. This gives the protein CASSLVRGDSNQPQHF.

The CDR3 loop reads CASSPSGSHSPLHF. The CDR3 DNA sequence: TGTGCCAGCAGCCCCTCCGGGTCCCATTCACCCCTCCACTTT. The gene calls are TRBV5-5 and TRBJ1-6; D ambiguous. This CDR3 has 14 residues. V was trimmed by 4 bases and J by 8 bases, leaving 13 bases between them. Germline V gives CDR1 SGHKS, CDR2 YYEKEE (reference sequence).

This chain uses TRBV5-1 with TRBJ1-6; tentative D call: TRBD1 (6 bases). Trimming removed 4 bases at V and 3 bases at J, with 11 bases between. The germline gives CDR1 SGHRS, CDR2 YFSETQ. CDR3 length: 15 residues. CDR3 nucleotide sequence: TGCGCCAGCAGCCCAAGGACAGTCTATAATTCACCCCTCCACTTT. Residues: CASSPRTVYNSPLHF. The full variable domain, with the rest looked up from reference TRBV5-1 and TRBJ1-6, is KAGVTQTPRYLIKTRGQQVTLSCSPISGHRSVSWYQQTPGQGLQFLFEYFSETQRNKGNFPGRFSGRQFSNSRSEMNVSTLELGDSALYLCASSPRTVYNSPLHFGNGTRLTVT.

V and J are TRBV4-1 and TRBJ2-2; 7 bases are shared with TRBD1. Per the germline V gene, CDR1 is MGHRA and CDR2 is YSYEKL. The CDR3 extends over 15 amino acids. The V segment lost 3 bases and the J segment 1 base; nucleotides outside the gene matches: 2. Here the CDR3 DNA reads TGCGCCAGCAGCCAGAGGGACAGGAACACCGGGGAGCTGTTTTTT. Translation gives CASSQRDRNTGELFF.

V gene TRBV30 combines with J gene TRBJ2-1; possible D gene TRBD2, 5 bases. This CDR3 is built from 15 residues. V lost 1 base, J lost 0 bases, and 10 bases lay in between. Germline V gene sequence: CDR1 GTSNPN, CDR2 SVGIG (reference sequence). CDR3 nucleotide sequence: TGTGCCTGGAGTGGGAGTCTAGCCTCCTACAATGAGCAGTTCTTC. This gives the protein CAWSGSLASYNEQFF.

CDR3 residues: CASSFAGTGDSPLHF. CDR3 in DNA: TGTGCCAGCAGCTTCGCCGGGACAGGGGATTCACCCCTCCACTTT. The V call is TRBV9, the J call TRBJ1-6; 10 bases fit TRBD1. CDR1 and CDR2 from the germline V gene are SGDLS and YYNGEE. The CDR3 has 15 amino acids. V was clipped by 4 bases and J by 8 bases; unmatched bases: 6.

As to this clone: A read error is likely here: a far larger clone is one base away. The CDR3 DNA follows: TGTGCCAGCAGGACACAGGAGAACACTGAAGCTTTCTTT. It translates to CASRTQENTEAFF. V gene TRBV12-3 or TRBV12-4 combines with J gene TRBJ1-1, with D possibly matching TRBD1 (5 bases). The CDR3 has 13 residues. Trimming cost V 6 bases and J 1 base, with 9 bases left between them.

V gene TRBV7-9 combines with J gene TRBJ1-2; D gene ambiguous. Germline V gene lookup returns CDR1 SEHNR and CDR2 FQNEAQ (reference sequence). V lost 1 base, J lost 4 bases, and 10 bases lay in between. CDR3 size: 14 residues. Here the CDR3 reads CASSLDGLSYGYTF. Written as DNA, the CDR3 is TGTGCCAGCAGCTTAGACGGACTCTCCTATGGCTACACCTTC.

Only a few counts were recorded for this clone. V gene TRBV6-5 combines with J gene TRBJ2-7; 11 bases are shared with TRBD1. The CDR3 has 15 residues. The V and J ends lost 6 bases and 3 bases, in that order; junction bases with no gene match: 7. From germline, CDR1 is MNHEY and CDR2 SVGAGI. The CDR3 loop is CASSPSGTGGYEQYF. As DNA, the CDR3 is TGTGCCAGCAGCCCATCTGGGACAGGGGGCTACGAGCAGTACTTC.

The J gene is TRBJ1-1, the V gene TRBV5-8; D is uncertain. Per germline, CDR1 SGHTS and CDR2 YDEGEE. This CDR3 spans 9 amino acids. Trimming removed 2 bases from V and 10 bases from J, with 3 bases in between. CDR3 sequence (DNA): TGTGCCAGCAGCTTTCGAGCTTTCTTT. Translation gives CASSFRAFF.